This is a list of T cell receptor beta chains from one sample in a study of T cell clonotyping in hematopoietic cell transplantation. TCRdb's copy holds only in-frame clones and misses some; the assay was immunoSEQ multiplex PCR. Altogether about 920 clones are present, about 60% being singletons, with the ten largest covering roughly half. This material consisted of peripheral blood mononuclear cells, taken 30 days after allogeneic stem cell transplant. Every receptor here comes from a male patient aged 55 to 69 who had an allogeneic stem cell transplant, so the T cells may come from the graft donor. Some clones in this sample may be carry-over from other donors' samples. CDR3s include the opening cysteine and the closing phenylalanine or tryptophan. The D gene is left open where the match is weak. Rows may omit the clone size; those that give it use once, few, many or a size class.

j_call v_call clone_size d_call cdr3_aa cdr3_nt
TRBJ2-7 TRBV15 - - CATSRDSARLAYEQYF TGTGCCACCAGCAGAGATTCGGCCAGGCTAGCCTACGAGCAGTACTTC
TRBJ1-2 TRBV18 - - CASSPVREAFGYTF TGTGCCAGCTCCCCCGTCCGGGAGGCCTTCGGCTACACCTTC
TRBJ2-6 TRBV19 - - CASSILRAGANVLTF TGTGCCAGTAGTATCCTCAGGGCTGGGGCCAACGTCCTGACTTTC
TRBJ2-1 TRBV5-1 - TRBD2 CASSWGLAGVYNEQFF TGCGCCAGCAGCTGGGGCTTGGCGGGGGTGTACAATGAGCAGTTCTTC
TRBJ2-5 TRBV7-9 once TRBD2 CASSLLAGETQYF TGTGCCAGCAGCTTATTAGCGGGAGAGACCCAGTACTTC
TRBJ1-5 TRBV19 - - CASSMDSLFSDSNQPQHF TGTGCCAGTAGTATGGACAGTCTCTTTTCCGATAGCAATCAGCCCCAGCATTTT
TRBJ2-7 TRBV11-2 few - CASSLGPSSSYEQYF TGTGCCAGCAGCTTAGGACCTTCAAGTTCCTACGAGCAGTACTTC
TRBJ2-5 TRBV29-1 - TRBD1 CSVDRTGVQTQYF TGCAGCGTTGACAGGACAGGGGTACAGACCCAGTACTTC
TRBJ1-2 TRBV5-4 few - CASSLGPANYGYTF TGTGCCAGCAGCTTGGGACCAGCAAACTATGGCTACACCTTC
TRBJ1-2 TRBV19 - TRBD1 CASSGEGGDYYGYTF TGTGCCAGTAGTGGGGAAGGGGGCGACTACTATGGCTACACCTTC
TRBJ1-2 TRBV6-6 - TRBD1 CASSPTDRGRYGYTF TGTGCCAGCAGTCCTACTGACAGGGGGCGCTATGGCTACACCTTC
TRBJ1-4 TRBV5-1 - - CASSPSAGGVYEKLFF TGCGCCAGCAGCCCGTCCGCCGGGGGCGTTTATGAAAAACTGTTTTTT
TRBJ2-3 TRBV4-2 - - CASSQESVPLPDTQYF TGTGCCAGCAGCCAAGAGTCCGTCCCCCTCCCCGATACGCAGTATTTT
TRBJ2-7 TRBV7-9 - - CASSMTYYEQYF TGTGCCAGCAGCATGACGTACTACGAGCAGTACTTC
TRBJ2-1 TRBV15 - - CATSASSDEQFF TGTGCCACCAGCGCCTCTAGCGATGAGCAGTTCTTC
TRBJ2-4 TRBV13 - - CASSSSGGEAKNIQYF TGTGCCAGCAGCTCGTCGGGGGGCGAAGCCAAAAACATTCAGTACTTC
TRBJ2-7 TRBV27 - - CASSRGIYEQYF TGTGCCAGCAGCCGCGGGATCTACGAGCAGTACTTC
TRBJ1-4 TRBV7-9 - - CASSEYESRSNEKLFF TGTGCCAGCAGCGAGTACGAGAGTCGTAGTAATGAAAAACTGTTTTTT
TRBJ2-1 TRBV2 - TRBD1 CASRRHTGTGGEQFF TGTGCCAGCAGAAGACACACCGGGACAGGGGGTGAGCAGTTCTTC
TRBJ1-2 TRBV6-4 large TRBD1 CASSEGTGYGYTF TGTGCCAGCAGTGAAGGGACAGGCTATGGCTACACCTTC
TRBJ2-7 TRBV7-9 large - CASRRDGTYEQYF TGTGCCAGCCGCCGGGACGGAACCTACGAGCAGTACTTC
TRBJ2-3 TRBV5-1 few - CASNPGRSLTDTQYF TGCGCCAGCAATCCGGGCCGTTCCCTCACAGATACGCAGTATTTT
TRBJ1-2 TRBV5-4 - - CASSLAGTRNSYGYTF TGTGCCAGCAGCTTAGCAGGGACTCGGAATTCCTATGGCTACACCTTC
TRBJ1-5 TRBV19 few TRBD1 CASSIGTGWQPQHF TGTGCCAGTAGTATAGGGACAGGGTGGCAGCCCCAGCATTTT
TRBJ2-7 TRBV19 - TRBD1 CASSSPGTGGYYEQYF TGTGCCAGTAGTAGTCCCGGGACAGGGGGTTACTACGAACAGTACTTC
TRBJ2-2 TRBV19 large - CASTLAGTGELFF TGTGCCAGTACCCTCGCGGGAACCGGGGAGCTGTTTTTT
TRBJ2-7 TRBV12-2 - - CASRLARGQGLYEQYF TGTGCAAGTCGCTTAGCGCGGGGACAGGGCCTCTACGAGCAGTACTTC
TRBJ2-7 TRBV29-1 hyperexpanded - CSVEDLGYEQYF TGCAGCGTTGAAGATCTTGGGTACGAGCAGTACTTC
TRBJ1-2 TRBV30 few - CAWSGGLGGWGYTF TGTGCCTGGAGTGGGGGCTTGGGGGGCTGGGGCTACACCTTC
TRBJ1-1 TRBV5-6 - - CASTRGVAEAFF TGTGCCAGCACCCGGGGGGTGGCTGAAGCTTTCTTT
TRBJ2-1 TRBV30 - - CAWGGLAKLQFF TGTGCCTGGGGCGGGCTAGCGAAATTGCAGTTCTTC
TRBJ2-7 TRBV6-6 - - CATVDFEQYF TGTGCCACCGTGGACTTCGAGCAGTACTTC
TRBJ2-1 TRBV5-1 - - CASSLGVNSIGLNNEQFF TGCGCCAGCAGCTTGGGAGTGAACAGCATTGGGCTGAACAATGAGCAGTTCTTC
TRBJ2-1 TRBV19 - - CASIPGRNSYNEQFF TGTGCCAGTATACCCGGACGCAACTCCTACAATGAGCAGTTCTTC
TRBJ1-2 TRBV5-6 few - CASSFSSNYGYTF TGTGCCAGCAGCTTTAGTAGTAACTATGGCTACACCTTC
TRBJ1-1 TRBV7-9 once - CASSFCSGDRLCTEAFF TGTGCCAGCAGCTTTTGTAGTGGAGACAGACTATGCACTGAAGCTTTCTTT
TRBJ1-2 TRBV5-1 - - CASTQGYGYTF TGCGCCAGCACACAGGGTTATGGCTACACCTTC
TRBJ1-2 TRBV19 once TRBD1 CASSVRQGADYGYTF TGTGCCAGTAGTGTTCGACAGGGGGCAGACTATGGCTACACCTTC
TRBJ2-2 TRBV5-6 - TRBD2 CASSGLAGAANTGELFF TGTGCCAGCAGCGGGTTAGCGGGAGCAGCGAACACCGGGGAGCTGTTTTTT
TRBJ2-5 TRBV7-7 - - CASSSDWGRLETQYF TGTGCCAGCAGCTCCGACTGGGGCAGGCTGGAGACCCAGTACTTC
TRBJ2-1 TRBV25-1 large TRBD2 CASSESVAGAVNEQFF TGTGCCAGCAGTGAATCTGTAGCGGGGGCGGTCAATGAGCAGTTCTTC
TRBJ1-3 TRBV7-2 - - CASSFPSLGGNTIYF TGTGCCAGCAGCTTCCCCAGTCTCGGGGGAAACACCATATATTTT
TRBJ1-1 TRBV27 - TRBD1 CASSARTGRADTEAFF TGTGCCAGCAGTGCCAGGACAGGGCGTGCGGACACTGAAGCTTTCTTT
TRBJ1-3 TRBV5-4 - - CASIQGTSSGNTIYF TGTGCCAGCATTCAGGGGACATCCTCTGGAAACACCATATATTTT
TRBJ1-6 TRBV5-1 - - CASRQDLRNSPLHF TGCGCCAGCAGACAGGACCTGCGGAATTCACCCCTCCACTTT
TRBJ2-7 TRBV7-9 - - CASSVDSHEQYF TGTGCCAGCAGCGTGGACAGCCACGAGCAGTACTTC
TRBJ1-2 TRBV18 few - CASSPSGAGYTF TGTGCCAGCTCACCCTCAGGAGCTGGCTACACCTTC
TRBJ1-3 TRBV10-3 few - CAISESSLVPGNTIYF TGTGCCATCAGTGAGTCGTCGTTAGTCCCAGGAAACACCATATATTTT
TRBJ2-1 TRBV4-1 once TRBD1 CASSGRTGETYNEQFF TGCGCCAGCAGCGGGAGGACAGGGGAGACCTACAATGAGCAGTTCTTC
TRBJ1-2 TRBV19 - - CASLRDYGYTF TGTGCCAGCCTCCGGGACTATGGCTACACCTTC
TRBJ2-3 TRBV10-3 - - CASHRGGQTLTDTQYF TGTGCCTCCCACCGCGGGGGACAGACACTCACAGATACGCAGTATTTT
TRBJ1-1 TRBV5-1 large - CASSLFGGENTEAFF TGCGCCAGCAGCTTGTTCGGTGGCGAGAACACTGAAGCTTTCTTT
TRBJ1-4 TRBV29-1 - TRBD1 CSVGAGGAKEKLFF TGCAGCGTTGGAGCAGGGGGCGCGAAAGAAAAACTGTTTTTT
TRBJ2-7 TRBV29-1 - TRBD1 CSVAQGANEQYF TGCAGCGTAGCCCAGGGGGCAAACGAGCAGTACTTC
TRBJ1-1 TRBV18 - - CASSPRGGGTEAFF TGTGCCAGCTCACCTCGCGGGGGTGGCACTGAAGCTTTCTTT
TRBJ1-2 TRBV6-5 - - CASNSRQRRYGYTF TGTGCCAGCAACTCTCGACAGAGACGCTATGGCTACACCTTC
TRBJ2-7 TRBV10-2 - - CASQNDRSSYEQYF TGCGCCAGCCAAAATGACAGGAGCTCCTACGAGCAGTACTTC
TRBJ1-2 TRBV6-6 - - CASSLEGLSVYGYTF TGTGCCAGCAGTCTTGAGGGTCTGTCTGTCTATGGCTACACCTTC
TRBJ1-5 TRBV19 - - CASRYGVELQPQHF TGTGCCAGTCGGTACGGGGTTGAGTTACAGCCCCAGCATTTT